The source of this T cell receptor (beta chain) is a study of blood T cell repertoires in COVID-19 (dated by TCRdb to between 2020 and 2021). Study-level background: Samples covering the acute and convalescent phases of COVID-19 were provided by collaborators in the United States, Italy and Spain. The dataset comprised deeply sampled blood TCRbeta repertoires from subjects exposed to, actively infected with, or recovered from COVID-19. The repertoires were made available in a free public database intended to serve as a resource for research on the immune response to SARS-CoV-2. The prospective study material was composed of cDNA or gDNA derived from T cells, B-cell-depleted T cells, or PBMCs. Sample metadata almost always included a de-identified subject ID, COVID-19 status, age in years and sex. Samples were obtained from the ongoing ImmuneRACE study (first 160 participants) and from approximately 1,200 subjects provided by 6 global collaborators. Where available, HLA class I and class II types were obtained from metadata supplied by the sample provider rather than from assay-based typing.

As for this clone: This receptor's antigen is unknown. It has no much larger one-base neighbor in the sample; base qualities were not kept.

Results the study describes overall, beyond this receptor: The amount of clinical and demographic metadata varied by source and participant and was provided uncurated.

Looking up the germline V gene yields CDR1 MGHRA and CDR2 YSYEKL. The CDR3, cysteine through phenylalanine, is 14 amino acids long. This entry keeps only the CDR3 DNA: 42 bases, framed from base 1. The V and J ends are trimmed by 4 bases and 5 bases, leaving 11 bases between them. TCRbeta CDR3 regions were amplified from genomic DNA by means of the immunoSEQ Assay, a bias-controlled multiplex PCR. In the authors' own workflow: Nucleated cell counts per sample were estimated from amplification of reference gene primers within the assay. To quantify the absolute abundance of each unique TCRbeta CDR3 rearrangement, sequence reads were collapsed and filtered. For each sample, productive Simpson clonality was calculated as the square root of Simpson's diversity index over productive rearrangements. TCRdb obtained this table from immuneACCESS and retained in-frame rearrangements with V and J assigned. These tables miss some clones; where compared with another copy, unresolved V genes account for less than half of the shortfall, and the remainder is unexplained. Clonal size and the V and J genes are those of that table, whereas D and trimming came from the DNA. The table for this sample lists 300,000 to 350,000 clones; more than 70% of them were counted only once. 6% to 8% of the sample belongs to the ten largest clones.

One collaborating source in Seattle enrolled patients during active infection and followed them longitudinally through the course of disease. Collaborating institutions collected whole blood in K2EDTA tubes following their own protocols. Collaborator samples were shipped for TCRbeta analysis as frozen whole blood, isolated PBMCs, or DNA extracted from either sample type. The V and J segments used are TRBV4-1 and TRBJ1-4; a confident D gene designation cannot be given. The receptor was isolated from a woman aged 70-85 years with COVID-19, enrolled during active disease. The source material was peripheral blood. The nucleotide sequence reads as follows: TGCGCCAGCAGCCCCTCCGGAGTAAATGAAAAACTGTTTTTT. It specifies CASSPSGVNEKLFF.